A single T cell receptor (beta chain) is shown here with its context. The target antigen is unknown. An end of the junction does not agree with germline; a read error may underlie this. This sample is part of a study of T cell repertoires in cytomegalovirus infection. Study information: Carrying CMV and the relevant HLA type showed in public TCR beta signatures.

The length of the CDR3 is 16 residues. CDR1 and CDR2 from the germline V gene are SGHVT and SQSDAQ. TCRdb processed the reads anew with MiXCR; each CDR3 protein has one entry. The sample carries 650,000 to 850,000 distinct CDR3 sequences, about 29% recorded once. The rearrangement joins TRBV7-4 to TRBJ2-1; the D gene is possibly TRBD1 (6 bases). This clonotype originated in a human donor in good health (CMV status not recorded). Some clones in this sample may be carry-over from other donors' samples. Specimen: cultured CD8+ T cells from PBMCs, collected from culture after CMV antigen stimulation. This CDR3 reads CGSSIRDKYPYNEQFF. The CDR3 DNA reads as TGTGGCAGCAGCATTCGGGACAAATATCCCTACAATGAGCAGTTCTTC. Variable domain in full (rest from reference TRBV7-4 and TRBJ2-1): GAGVSQSPRYKVAKRGRDVALRCDSISGHVTLYWYRQTLGQGSEVLTYSQSDAQRDKSGRPSGRFSAERPERSVSTLKIQRTEQGDSAVYLCGSSIRDKYPYNEQFFGPGTRLTVL.